The next 4 T cell receptor beta chains were all read from a single sample in a study of cytomegalovirus exposure and HLA in healthy donors. PCR used 60 Vbeta primers and 13 Jbeta primers. Here immunoSEQ multiplex PCR was the method, and the copy in TCRdb shows in-frame clones only, minus some. Of approximately 170,000 clones listed, 65% to 90% are singletons. The sample was PBMCs. The receptors stem from a male donor in good health and CMV-seronegative.

Worth noting for this clone: An end of the junction differs from the germline gene, which may be a read error. The chain couples TRBV7-9 to TRBJ1-2; D gene unclear. This CDR3 region has 10 residues. CDR1 and CDR2 (germline): SEHNR, FQNEAQ (reference sequence). As DNA, the CDR3 is TGTTCCAGCAGTGACAATGGCTACACCTTC. It encodes CSSSDNGYTF.

This chain links TRBV6-5 with TRBJ1-1; no definite D call. The CDR3 loop spans 13 amino acids. The V end was cut by 6 bases, the J end by 6 bases, with 14 bases between. CDR1 and CDR2 (germline): MNHEY, SVGAGI. Here the CDR3 reads CASSRGESSEAFF. The CDR3 DNA reads TGTGCCAGCAGCCGCGGGGAGTCTTCTGAAGCTTTCTTT.

The rearrangement links TRBV4-1 to TRBJ1-4; a possible D gene is TRBD1 (6 bases). Germline V gives CDR1 MGHRA, CDR2 YSYEKL. V lost 0 bases to trimming and J lost 0 bases, with 11 bases between them. This CDR3 is built from 17 residues. The CDR3 sequence is CASSQETGIATNEKLFF. CDR3 bases: TGCGCCAGCAGCCAAGAAACAGGGATTGCAACTAATGAAAAACTGTTTTTT.

V usage is TRBV5-1 and J usage is TRBJ2-1; 7 bases match TRBD1. V gave up 0 bases and J gave up 6 bases; unmatched junction bases: 6. The germline V gene encodes CDR1 SGHRS and CDR2 YFSETQ. CDR3 length: 15 amino acids. The CDR3 spells CASSLDRGVANEQFF. The CDR3 nucleotides are TGCGCCAGCAGCTTGGACAGGGGCGTCGCCAATGAGCAGTTCTTC.